Listed below are T cell receptor beta chains from one sample, sequenced in a study of blood T cell repertoires in COVID-19. Assay used: immunoSEQ multiplex PCR; TCRdb lists only in-frame clones, some missing. This sample carries fewer than 250,000 clones, 88% of them seen once, and the ten largest clones take around 4.8%. Material for sequencing was peripheral blood. The receptors shown here come from a human donor in a cohort sampled during active COVID-19. CDR3s include the opening cysteine and the closing phenylalanine or tryptophan. Each record gives: clone size, V gene, J gene, D gene, CDR3 protein, CDR3 DNA. The D gene is left open where the match is weak. Rows may omit the clone size; those that give it use once, few, many or a size class.

clone size: NA; V gene: TRBV30; J gene: TRBJ1-2; D gene: NA; CDR3 protein: CALESVRGGRAVGYTF; CDR3 DNA: TGTGCCCTGGAGTCGGTCCGAGGGGGTCGAGCAGTCGGCTACACCTTC
clone size: NA; V gene: TRBV27; J gene: TRBJ2-7; D gene: NA; CDR3 protein: CASSFGGLVEQYF; CDR3 DNA: TGTGCCAGCAGTTTCGGGGGGCTAGTCGAGCAGTACTTC
clone size: NA; V gene: TRBV6-1; J gene: TRBJ1-2; D gene: NA; CDR3 protein: CASSEIVAFYGYTF; CDR3 DNA: TGTGCCAGCAGTGAAATTGTAGCCTTTTATGGCTACACCTTC
clone size: NA; V gene: TRBV11-2; J gene: TRBJ2-1; D gene: TRBD2; CDR3 protein: CASSPTSGSNEQFF; CDR3 DNA: TGTGCCAGCAGCCCCACTAGCGGGAGCAATGAGCAGTTCTTC
clone size: NA; V gene: TRBV27; J gene: TRBJ2-7; D gene: TRBD1; CDR3 protein: CASSTRQGFTYEQYF; CDR3 DNA: TGTGCCAGCAGTACCCGACAGGGTTTCACTTACGAGCAGTACTTC
clone size: NA; V gene: TRBV7-9; J gene: TRBJ2-3; D gene: NA; CDR3 protein: CASSLDVGGGTDTQYF; CDR3 DNA: TGTGCCAGCAGCTTAGATGTTGGCGGGGGCACAGATACGCAGTATTTT
clone size: NA; V gene: TRBV19; J gene: TRBJ1-6; D gene: TRBD1; CDR3 protein: CASSRGTGLYSPLHF; CDR3 DNA: TGTGCCAGTAGTAGGGGGACAGGGCTCTATTCACCCCTCCACTTT
clone size: NA; V gene: TRBV23-1; J gene: TRBJ1-2; D gene: NA; CDR3 protein: CASSQSISDGYTF; CDR3 DNA: TGCGCCAGCAGTCAATCAATTTCTGATGGCTACACCTTC
clone size: NA; V gene: TRBV14; J gene: TRBJ2-1; D gene: TRBD1; CDR3 protein: CASSPLPGQGDNEQFF; CDR3 DNA: TGTGCCAGCAGCCCCCTGCCGGGACAGGGGGACAATGAGCAGTTCTTC
clone size: once; V gene: TRBV2; J gene: TRBJ1-1; D gene: TRBD1; CDR3 protein: CASLGTGGAEAFF; CDR3 DNA: TGTGCCAGCCTGGGGACAGGCGGCGCTGAAGCTTTCTTT
clone size: NA; V gene: TRBV18; J gene: TRBJ2-3; D gene: NA; CDR3 protein: CASSPVRTSTDTQYF; CDR3 DNA: TGTGCCAGCTCACCGGTGCGTACTAGCACAGATACGCAGTATTTT
clone size: NA; V gene: TRBV6-6; J gene: TRBJ1-3; D gene: TRBD1; CDR3 protein: CASSYRTGSGNTIYF; CDR3 DNA: TGTGCCAGCAGTTACCGGACAGGGTCAGGAAACACCATATATTTT
clone size: NA; V gene: TRBV29-1; J gene: TRBJ2-3; D gene: NA; CDR3 protein: CSVTTTPATQYF; CDR3 DNA: TGCAGCGTAACCACTACGCCGGCTACGCAGTATTTT
clone size: once; V gene: TRBV27; J gene: TRBJ2-4; D gene: NA; CDR3 protein: CASSLGHVKNIQYF; CDR3 DNA: TGTGCCAGCAGTTTAGGACACGTCAAAAACATTCAGTACTTC
clone size: NA; V gene: TRBV2; J gene: TRBJ2-7; D gene: NA; CDR3 protein: CASRPGTYEQYF; CDR3 DNA: TGTGCCAGCAGGCCCGGTACTTACGAGCAGTACTTC
clone size: NA; V gene: TRBV10-1; J gene: TRBJ1-1; D gene: NA; CDR3 protein: CASSVGRKGEAFF; CDR3 DNA: TGCGCCAGCAGTGTGGGGAGGAAGGGAGAAGCTTTCTTT
clone size: NA; V gene: TRBV6-1; J gene: TRBJ2-7; D gene: TRBD2; CDR3 protein: CASSEWTSGGIYEQYF; CDR3 DNA: TGTGCCAGCAGTGAATGGACTAGCGGGGGAATCTACGAGCAGTACTTC
clone size: NA; V gene: TRBV2; J gene: TRBJ1-4; D gene: NA; CDR3 protein: CAILKGGGNEKLFF; CDR3 DNA: TGTGCCATCCTAAAAGGGGGGGGGAATGAAAAACTGTTTTTT
clone size: NA; V gene: TRBV27; J gene: TRBJ1-4; D gene: TRBD1; CDR3 protein: CASTGGFEKLFF; CDR3 DNA: TGTGCCAGCACAGGGGGTTTTGAAAAACTGTTTTTT
clone size: NA; V gene: TRBV19; J gene: TRBJ2-3; D gene: TRBD2; CDR3 protein: CASSVLAGVTDTQYF; CDR3 DNA: TGTGCCAGCTCCGTACTAGCGGGGGTCACAGATACGCAGTATTTT
clone size: NA; V gene: TRBV19; J gene: TRBJ2-1; D gene: TRBD1; CDR3 protein: CASSLLTGQANEQFF; CDR3 DNA: TGTGCCAGTAGTCTCCTAACGGGACAGGCTAATGAGCAGTTCTTC
clone size: once; V gene: TRBV13; J gene: TRBJ2-7; D gene: NA; CDR3 protein: CASRQSGPPSYEQYF; CDR3 DNA: TGTGCCAGCAGACAAAGCGGGCCCCCCTCCTACGAGCAGTACTTC
clone size: NA; V gene: TRBV27; J gene: TRBJ2-1; D gene: TRBD2; CDR3 protein: CASSPGLGVYEQFF; CDR3 DNA: TGTGCCAGCAGCCCGGGACTAGGCGTTTATGAGCAGTTCTTC
clone size: NA; V gene: TRBV7-2; J gene: TRBJ1-5; D gene: NA; CDR3 protein: CASSSNSNQPQHF; CDR3 DNA: TGTGCCAGCAGCTCCAATAGCAATCAGCCCCAGCATTTT
clone size: NA; V gene: TRBV5-1; J gene: TRBJ2-1; D gene: TRBD2; CDR3 protein: CASSYLPLAGGRNEQFF; CDR3 DNA: TGCGCCAGCAGCTACCTTCCACTAGCGGGAGGGAGAAATGAGCAGTTCTTC
clone size: many; V gene: TRBV30; J gene: TRBJ1-5; D gene: NA; CDR3 protein: CAWDKGGRGRQPQHF; CDR3 DNA: TGTGCCTGGGATAAAGGAGGACGCGGGCGTCAGCCCCAGCATTTT
clone size: NA; V gene: TRBV23-1; J gene: TRBJ1-2; D gene: TRBD1; CDR3 protein: CASTPDRFSYGYTF; CDR3 DNA: TGCGCCAGCACTCCGGACAGGTTTTCTTATGGCTACACCTTC
clone size: NA; V gene: TRBV10-3; J gene: TRBJ1-5; D gene: NA; CDR3 protein: CAISADFNQPQHF; CDR3 DNA: TGTGCCATCAGTGCGGACTTTAATCAGCCCCAGCATTTT
clone size: NA; V gene: TRBV10-3; J gene: TRBJ1-1; D gene: NA; CDR3 protein: CAISERGNTEAFF; CDR3 DNA: TGTGCCATCAGTGAGAGGGGGAACACTGAAGCTTTCTTT
clone size: NA; V gene: TRBV19; J gene: TRBJ1-4; D gene: NA; CDR3 protein: CASSIGQGRTNEKLFF; CDR3 DNA: TGTGCCAGTAGTATAGGGCAAGGGAGAACTAATGAAAAACTGTTTTTT
clone size: once; V gene: TRBV7-2; J gene: TRBJ2-5; D gene: TRBD2; CDR3 protein: CASSPGPSGRGETQYF; CDR3 DNA: TGTGCCAGCAGCCCAGGGCCTAGCGGGAGGGGTGAGACCCAGTACTTC
clone size: NA; V gene: TRBV7-9; J gene: TRBJ1-4; D gene: TRBD1; CDR3 protein: CASSLGLGQGFEKLFF; CDR3 DNA: TGTGCCAGCAGCTTAGGTTTGGGACAGGGTTTCGAAAAACTGTTTTTT
clone size: NA; V gene: TRBV28; J gene: TRBJ1-2; D gene: NA; CDR3 protein: CASSLPVQGIYF; CDR3 DNA: TGTGCCAGCAGTTTACCCGTCCAGGGCATTTATTTC
clone size: NA; V gene: TRBV30; J gene: TRBJ2-7; D gene: TRBD1; CDR3 protein: CAWSRGTYEQYF; CDR3 DNA: TGTGCCTGGAGCAGGGGGACCTACGAGCAGTACTTC
clone size: NA; V gene: TRBV2; J gene: TRBJ2-5; D gene: NA; CDR3 protein: CASSESREPPGLEKETQYF; CDR3 DNA: TGTGCCAGCAGTGAATCGAGAGAGCCCCCGGGACTGGAAAAAGAGACCCAGTACTTC
clone size: NA; V gene: TRBV19; J gene: TRBJ2-7; D gene: TRBD1; CDR3 protein: CASSTGTGNNYEQYF; CDR3 DNA: TGTGCCAGTAGTACCGGGACAGGGAACAACTACGAGCAGTACTTC
clone size: NA; V gene: TRBV6-1; J gene: TRBJ1-2; D gene: TRBD1; CDR3 protein: CASSEGEDRGFYGYTF; CDR3 DNA: TGTGCCAGCAGTGAAGGGGAGGACAGGGGGTTCTACGGCTACACCTTC
clone size: NA; V gene: TRBV24-1; J gene: TRBJ2-1; D gene: TRBD2; CDR3 protein: CATSDPTSGSYNEQFF; CDR3 DNA: TGTGCCACCAGTGATCCCACTAGCGGAAGCTACAATGAGCAGTTCTTC
clone size: once; V gene: TRBV4-1; J gene: TRBJ2-1; D gene: TRBD2; CDR3 protein: CASSQGGGNPYNEQFF; CDR3 DNA: TGCGCCAGCAGCCAAGGGGGAGGGAACCCTTACAATGAGCAGTTCTTC
clone size: NA; V gene: TRBV28; J gene: TRBJ2-7; D gene: TRBD2; CDR3 protein: CASRRTSGRGAQYF; CDR3 DNA: TGTGCCAGCAGGCGGACTAGCGGGAGAGGAGCGCAGTACTTC